This T cell receptor (beta chain) was profiled in a study of cytomegalovirus exposure and HLA in healthy donors. Germline V lookup: CDR1 MNHEY, CDR2 SVGAGI. The J segment lost 4 bases and the V segment lost 0 bases, leaving 5 bases of the junction unmatched. This CDR3 region has 16 residues. Clones were sequenced by immunoSEQ multiplex PCR, and TCRdb holds only the in-frame ones, with some missing. Found here are under 100,000 clones, 80% to 85% of them singletons; the top ten hold over 10%. The source of this sequence is a woman aged 18-29 years in good health and CMV-seropositive. Sequences were obtained from PBMCs. The chain carries TRBV6-5 and TRBJ2-3; 9 bases match TRBD2. The CDR3 nucleotides read TGTGCCAGCAGTTACTCGTCCAGCGGGGGGCCAGATACGCAGTATTTT. It codes for CASSYSSSGGPDTQYF.